The 2 T cell receptor beta chains given below trace back to one sample, sequenced in a study of OX40 agonist ivuxolimab in advanced cancers. The library was generated by the immunoSEQ multiplex PCR assay. TCRdb re-hosts the immuneACCESS table, in-frame sequences only. Its copies lack some clones; in the studies checked, an unresolved V gene accounts for under half of them, and the cause for the rest is not known. This sample has around 25,000 clones in its table, and 88% of those were observed once. Under 35% of the sample comes from the top ten. The sample in question was CD4+ or CD8+ T cells sorted from blood, obtained in a trial of the OX40 agonist ivuxolimab. Source of these receptors: an adult with an advanced solid tumor such as melanoma, head and neck, liver or kidney cancer.

The rearrangement uses TRBV19 and TRBJ1-1; possibly TRBD1 for D (6 bases). Trimming cost V 5 bases and J 0 bases, with 16 bases left between them. This CDR3 region has 16 residues. CDR1 LNHDA and CDR2 SQIVND come from the germline V gene (reference sequence). Here the CDR3 reads CASSPHPGQMNTEAFF. CDR3 sequence (DNA): TGTGCCAGTAGTCCCCACCCAGGACAGATGAACACTGAAGCTTTCTTT. Filled out from reference TRBV19 and TRBJ1-1, the complete variable domain reads DGGITQSPKYLFRKEGQNVTLSCEQNLNHDAMYWYRQDPGQGLRLIYYSQIVNDFQKGDIAEGYSVSREKKESFPLTVTSAQKNPTAFYLCASSPHPGQMNTEAFFGQGTRLTVV.

This rearrangement joins TRBV27 to TRBJ2-1; 12 nucleotides agree with TRBD2. CDR1 and CDR2 from the germline V gene are MNHEY and SMNVEV (reference sequence). V dropped 5 bases and J dropped 5; count of bases not matched to a gene: 7. The CDR3 is 16 amino acids. The CDR3 nucleotides are TGTGCCAGCAGTCCTTGGACTAGCGGGGACCACAATGAGCAGTTCTTC. It encodes CASSPWTSGDHNEQFF.